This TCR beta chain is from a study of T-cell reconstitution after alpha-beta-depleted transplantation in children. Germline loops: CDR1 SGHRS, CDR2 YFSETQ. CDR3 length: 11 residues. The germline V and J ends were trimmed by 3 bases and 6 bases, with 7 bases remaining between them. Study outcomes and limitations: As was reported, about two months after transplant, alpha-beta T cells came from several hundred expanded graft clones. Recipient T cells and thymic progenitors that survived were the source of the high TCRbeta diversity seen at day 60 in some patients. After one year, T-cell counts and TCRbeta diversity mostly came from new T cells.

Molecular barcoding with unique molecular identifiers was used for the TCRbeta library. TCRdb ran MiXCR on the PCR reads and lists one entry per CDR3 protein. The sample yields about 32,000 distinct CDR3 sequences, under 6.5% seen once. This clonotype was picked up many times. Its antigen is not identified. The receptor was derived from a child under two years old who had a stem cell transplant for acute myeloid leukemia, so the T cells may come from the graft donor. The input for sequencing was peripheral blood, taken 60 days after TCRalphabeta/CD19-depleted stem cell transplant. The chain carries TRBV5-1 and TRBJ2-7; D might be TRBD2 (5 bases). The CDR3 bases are TGCGCCAGCAGCTCCGCGGGCGAGCAGTACTTC. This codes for CASSSAGEQYF.